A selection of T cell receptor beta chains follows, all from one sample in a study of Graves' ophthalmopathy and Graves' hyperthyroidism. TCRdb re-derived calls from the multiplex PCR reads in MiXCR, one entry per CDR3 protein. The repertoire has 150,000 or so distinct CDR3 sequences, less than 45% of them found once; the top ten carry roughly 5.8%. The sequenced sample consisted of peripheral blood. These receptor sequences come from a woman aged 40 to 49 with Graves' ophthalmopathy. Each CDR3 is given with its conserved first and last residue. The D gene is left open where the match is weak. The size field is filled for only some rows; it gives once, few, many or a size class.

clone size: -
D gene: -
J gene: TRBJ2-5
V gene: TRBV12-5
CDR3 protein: CASALLGSATQYF
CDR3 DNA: TGTGCTAGTGCCCTCTTAGGCTCGGCGACCCAGTACTTC

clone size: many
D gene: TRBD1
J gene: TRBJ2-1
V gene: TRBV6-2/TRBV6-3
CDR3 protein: CASRTGQRYNEQFF
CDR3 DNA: TGTGCCAGCAGGACGGGACAGCGTTACAATGAGCAGTTCTTC

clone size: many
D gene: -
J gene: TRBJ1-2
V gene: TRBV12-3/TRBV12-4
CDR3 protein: CASSLVENYGYTF
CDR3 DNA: TGTGCCAGCAGTTTAGTGGAAAACTATGGCTACACCTTC

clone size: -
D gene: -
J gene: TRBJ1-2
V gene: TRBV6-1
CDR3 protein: CASSGGPANYGYTF
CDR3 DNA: TGTGCCAGCAGTGGGGGGCCAGCTAACTATGGCTACACCTTC

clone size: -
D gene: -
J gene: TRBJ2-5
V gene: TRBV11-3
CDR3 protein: CASSLAAGHLGETQYF
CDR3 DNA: TGTGCCAGCAGCTTAGCTGCGGGCCACTTGGGGGAGACCCAGTACTTC

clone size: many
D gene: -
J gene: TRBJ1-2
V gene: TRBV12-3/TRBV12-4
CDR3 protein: CASTGRGNVDYGYTF
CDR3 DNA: TGTGCCAGCACCGGCAGAGGGAATGTCGACTATGGCTACACCTTC

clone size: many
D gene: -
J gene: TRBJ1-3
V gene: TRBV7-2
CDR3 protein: CASTPLAISGNTIYF
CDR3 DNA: TGTGCCAGCACCCCCCTTGCCATCTCTGGAAACACCATATATTTT

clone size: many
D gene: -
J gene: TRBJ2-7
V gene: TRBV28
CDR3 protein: CASSLTGAAYEQYF
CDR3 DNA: TGTGCCAGCAGTTTAACGGGGGCCGCCTACGAGCAGTACTTC

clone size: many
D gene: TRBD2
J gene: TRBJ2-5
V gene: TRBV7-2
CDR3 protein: CASSVNSGGAQTQYF
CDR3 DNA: TGTGCCAGCAGCGTTAATAGCGGGGGGGCGCAGACCCAGTACTTC

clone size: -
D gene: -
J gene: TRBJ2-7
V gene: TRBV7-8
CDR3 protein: CASTDTQYEQYF
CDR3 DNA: TGTGCCAGCACGGACACTCAATACGAGCAGTACTTC

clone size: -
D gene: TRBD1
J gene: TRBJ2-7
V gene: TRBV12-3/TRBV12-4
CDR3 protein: CASSLRDRVTDEQYF
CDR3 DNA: TGTGCCAGCAGTTTAAGGGACAGGGTAACGGATGAGCAGTACTTC

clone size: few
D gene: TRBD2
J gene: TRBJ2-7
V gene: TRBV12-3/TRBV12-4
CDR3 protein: CASSLRLAGIYEQYF
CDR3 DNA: TGTGCCAGCAGTTTGCGACTAGCGGGAATCTACGAGCAGTACTTC